This TCR beta chain was observed in a study of cytomegalovirus exposure and HLA in healthy donors. Details on this clone: Its antigen remains unknown.

Overall study results and limits: Published work reported that the classifier diagnosed cytomegalovirus status with high specificity and sensitivity. An analysis that came later showed most CMV-associated TCR beta chains appearing HLA-restricted. While the bulk of TCR sequences proved rare, some public TCRs turned up in many donors.

Amplification used 60 Vbeta primers and 13 Jbeta primers. Original processing methods: An analysis that came later counted 77 million or so unique TCR beta chains, approximately 11 million shared. Libraries were prepared by immunoSEQ multiplex PCR; TCRdb keeps only in-frame clonotypes and omits some of them. V, J and clone size reflect that table, while D and trimming were determined from the DNA. The sample lists approximately 200,000 clones, over 75% occurring once. Sequencing input: PBMCs. This clonotype originated in a woman aged 50 to 60 in good health and CMV-seronegative.

The CDR3 sequence: CASSLGGESNYGYTF. CDR3 coding DNA: TGTGCCAGCAGTTTGGGGGGGGAGTCTAACTATGGCTACACCTTC. The chain uses TRBV28 and TRBJ1-2; D might be TRBD1 (5 bases). The germline V gene encodes CDR1 MDHEN and CDR2 SYDVKM. The ends were cut back, 3 bases at V and 0 bases at J, with 11 bases in the middle. This CDR3 spans 15 amino acids.